This T cell receptor beta chain is drawn from a study of blood T cell repertoires in COVID-19. Across the whole study: From the United States, Italy and Spain came samples of acute and convalescent COVID-19. Sample material is recorded as cDNA or gDNA derived from T cells, B-cell-depleted T cells, or PBMCs.

Only in-frame clones appear in the TCRdb table, and some are missing; sequencing was by immunoSEQ multiplex PCR. In the table there are about 150,000 clones, over 75% of which are singletons. Trimming at V came to 7 bases and at J to 1 base, leaving 8 bases not matched to a gene. The CDR3 length is 16 residues. The germline CDR1 and CDR2 sequences are WSHSY and SAAADI. This sequence was found in a human donor in a cohort sampled during active COVID-19. J is TRBJ2-3 and V is TRBV10-2; TRBD2 matches at 10 bases. Input material: peripheral blood. The DNA of the CDR3 is TGCGCCAGCAAGGGGGCTAGCGGGAGAGGCACAGATACGCAGTATTTT. It encodes CASKGASGRGTDTQYF.